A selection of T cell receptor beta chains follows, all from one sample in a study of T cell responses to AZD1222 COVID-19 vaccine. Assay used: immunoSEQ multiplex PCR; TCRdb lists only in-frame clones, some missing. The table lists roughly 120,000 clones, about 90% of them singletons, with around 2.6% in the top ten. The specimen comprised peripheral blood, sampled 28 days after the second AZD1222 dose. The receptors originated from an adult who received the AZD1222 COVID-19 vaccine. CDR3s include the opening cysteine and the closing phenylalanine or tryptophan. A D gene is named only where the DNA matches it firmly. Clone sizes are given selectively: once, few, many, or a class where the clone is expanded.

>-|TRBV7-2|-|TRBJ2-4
CASSLVPGRPENIQYF
TGTGCCAGCAGCTTAGTGCCGGGACGCCCTGAAAACATTCAGTACTTC
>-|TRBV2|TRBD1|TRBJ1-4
CARTDRGHEKLFF
TGTGCCAGGACGGACAGGGGTCATGAAAAACTGTTTTTT
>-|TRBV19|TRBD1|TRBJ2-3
CASSETGSYTDTQYF
TGTGCCAGTAGTGAGACAGGGTCATATACAGATACGCAGTATTTT
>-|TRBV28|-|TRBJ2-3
CASSEGGDTQYF
TGTGCCAGCAGTGAGGGGGGAGATACGCAGTATTTT
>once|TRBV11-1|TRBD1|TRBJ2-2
CASTGQEGSGELFF
TGTGCCAGCACGGGACAGGAAGGATCCGGGGAGCTGTTTTTT
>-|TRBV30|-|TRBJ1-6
CAWGWIGGNSPLHF
TGTGCCTGGGGGTGGATAGGCGGTAATTCACCCCTCCACTTT
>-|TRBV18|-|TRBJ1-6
CASSPEPTGSSPLHF
TGTGCCAGCTCACCAGAGCCAACGGGATCCTCACCCCTCCACTTT
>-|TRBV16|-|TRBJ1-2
CASSPWNSYGYTF
TGTGCCAGCAGCCCCTGGAATAGCTATGGCTACACCTTC
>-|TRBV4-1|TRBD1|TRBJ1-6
CASSQGHDRGTRTPLHF
TGCGCCAGCAGCCAAGGCCATGACAGGGGTACTAGGACACCCCTCCACTTT
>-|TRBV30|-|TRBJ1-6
CAWSVVTGNSPLHF
TGTGCCTGGAGTGTTGTGACGGGTAATTCACCCCTCCACTTT
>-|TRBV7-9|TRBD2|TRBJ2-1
CASSLIREGMQFF
TGTGCCAGCAGCTTAATTCGGGAGGGGATGCAGTTCTTC
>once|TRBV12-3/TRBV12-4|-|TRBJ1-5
CASSLGSNQPQHF
TGTGCCAGCAGTTTAGGGAGCAATCAGCCCCAGCATTTT
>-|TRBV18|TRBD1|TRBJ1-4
CASSPRQGQVFVAGSTNEKLFF
TGTGCCAGCTCACCGAGACAGGGACAAGTCTTCGTGGCCGGCTCGACTAATGAAAAACTGTTTTTT
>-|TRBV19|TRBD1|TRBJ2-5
CASSRTGWETQYF
TGTGCCAGTAGTCGGACAGGTTGGGAGACCCAGTACTTC
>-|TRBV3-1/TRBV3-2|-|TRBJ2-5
CASSQDNIQETQYF
TGTGCCAGCAGCCAAGACAATATCCAAGAGACCCAGTACTTC
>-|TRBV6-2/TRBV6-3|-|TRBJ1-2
CASSSTGQSYGYTF
TGTGCCAGCAGTTCAACAGGACAGTCCTATGGCTACACCTTC
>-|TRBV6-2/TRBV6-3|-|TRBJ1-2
CASSNQGNYGYTF
TGTGCCAGCAGCAACCAGGGAAACTATGGCTACACCTTC
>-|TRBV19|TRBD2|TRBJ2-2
CASAEGTRLSGELFF
TGTGCCAGTGCCGAGGGGACTAGGTTGTCCGGGGAGCTGTTTTTT
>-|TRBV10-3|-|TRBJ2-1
CAISESGGAYNEQFF
TGTGCCATCAGTGAGTCGGGCGGTGCCTACAATGAGCAGTTCTTC
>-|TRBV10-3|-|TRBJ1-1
CAISEARSLTEAFF
TGTGCCATCAGTGAGGCTAGGTCACTCACTGAAGCTTTCTTT
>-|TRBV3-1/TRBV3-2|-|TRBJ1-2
CASSQGPDYRFGYTF
TGTGCCAGCAGCCAAGGTCCGGACTATCGATTTGGCTACACCTTC
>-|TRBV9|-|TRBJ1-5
CASSPFPGQPQHF
TGTGCCAGCAGCCCCTTCCCGGGGCAGCCCCAGCATTTT
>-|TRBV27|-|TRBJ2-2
CATSRARNTANTGELFF
TGTGCCACCTCGAGGGCTCGGAATACAGCGAACACCGGGGAGCTGTTTTTT
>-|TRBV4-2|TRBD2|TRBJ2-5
CASSGLAGGEETQYF
TGTGCCAGCAGCGGACTAGCGGGGGGTGAGGAGACCCAGTACTTC
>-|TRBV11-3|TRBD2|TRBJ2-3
CASSLGTSNADTQYF
TGTGCCAGCAGCTTAGGGACTAGCAATGCAGATACGCAGTATTTT
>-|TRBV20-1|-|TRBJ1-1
CRVYLNTEAFF
TGCAGGGTCTACCTGAACACTGAAGCTTTCTTT
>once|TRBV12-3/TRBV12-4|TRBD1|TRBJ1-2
CASSGDSYGYTF
TGTGCCAGCAGTGGGGACAGCTATGGCTACACCTTC
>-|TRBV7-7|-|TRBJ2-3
CASSPGLLDTQYF
TGTGCCAGCAGTCCCGGACTCTTAGATACGCAGTATTTT